The 9 T cell receptor beta chains below were found in one sample sequenced in a study of early T cells in non-severe SARS-CoV-2 infection. TCRdb itself ran the 5' RACE reads through MiXCR, one entry per CDR3 protein. This table holds about 62,000 distinct CDR3 sequences, approximately 9% found once. The sample comprised whole blood. The receptors here all came from an adult who was a healthcare worker with PCR-confirmed SARS-CoV-2 infection or an uninfected control (not recorded which).

This clonotype came up a few times. The rearrangement joins TRBV6-4 to TRBJ1-2, with D tentatively TRBD1 (6 bases). The CDR3 totals 15 residues. Germline lookup yields CDR1 MRHNA and CDR2 SNTAGT. V was cut by 0 bases and J by 7 bases, with 15 bases left in between. CDR3 sequence: CASSDSTRGVGGYTF. The CDR3 DNA reads TGTGCCAGCAGTGACTCGACCAGGGGAGTCGGTGGCTACACCTTC.

This clonotype showed up just a few times. The chain is built from TRBV30 and TRBJ1-4, with 8 bases matching TRBD1. CDR1 is GTSNPN and CDR2 is SVGIG in the germline V gene (reference sequence). The CDR3 sequence is 14 residues long. V shed 2 bases, J shed 3 bases, and the junction held 2 bases outside the gene matches. CDR3 in DNA: TGTGCCTGGAGTCCGACAGGGGCTAATGAAAAACTGTTTTTT. Amino acid sequence: CAWSPTGANEKLFF.

The V gene is TRBV20-1, the J gene TRBJ2-2, with D tentatively TRBD1 (5 bases). Trimming removed 6 bases at V and 0 bases at J, with 20 bases between. Germline assignment: CDR1 DFQATT and CDR2 SNEGSKA (reference sequence). CDR3 length: 17 amino acids. Written as DNA, the CDR3 is TGCAGTGCCCCGGTTGGGCAGGGCCAACCGAACACCGGGGAGCTGTTTTTT. Translated: CSAPVGQGQPNTGELFF.

This clonotype was seen repeatedly, ten times or more. J is TRBJ1-1 and V is TRBV20-1; D is unresolved. From germline, CDR1 is DFQATT and CDR2 SNEGSKA (reference sequence). V dropped 4 bases and J dropped 3 bases, with 6 bases sitting between them. The CDR3 loop spans 11 amino acids. CDR3 sequence reads: CSAIRDTEAFF. For the CDR3, the DNA is TGCAGTGCTATTCGCGACACTGAAGCTTTCTTT.

This clonotype was seen more than once but under ten times. V is TRBV7-9 and J is TRBJ1-2, with 8 positions matching TRBD1. Germline CDR1 is SEHNR and CDR2 is FQNEAQ (reference sequence). This CDR3 is built from 14 residues. The ends lost 5 bases at V and 4 bases at J; junction bases unmatched: 6. CDR3 nucleotide sequence: TGTGCCAGCAGCCCCCCCGGACAGGGCTATGGCTACACCTTC. The encoded protein is CASSPPGQGYGYTF.

This CDR3 reads CASSLGVVVNEQFF. In nucleotides, the CDR3 is TGCGCCAGCAGCTTGGGCGTAGTAGTAAATGAGCAGTTCTTC. The genes are TRBV5-1 and TRBJ2-1; D unclear. Germline values: CDR1 SGHRS, CDR2 YFSETQ. V lost 0 bases and J 7 bases, leaving 11 bases between the germline ends. This CDR3 comprises 14 residues. The variable domain in full, with the rest retrieved from reference TRBV5-1 and TRBJ2-1, is KAGVTQTPRYLIKTRGQQVTLSCSPISGHRSVSWYQQTPGQGLQFLFEYFSETQRNKGNFPGRFSGRQFSNSRSEMNVSTLELGDSALYLCASSLGVVVNEQFFGPGTRLTVL.

The chain recombines TRBV6-6 with TRBJ2-2; D is perhaps TRBD1 or TRBD2 (5 bases each). Germline lookup yields CDR1 MNHNY and CDR2 SVGAGI (reference sequence). This CDR3 has 14 amino acids. The V end was cut by 8 bases, the J end by 0 bases, with 10 bases between. The CDR3 sequence is CASFGAPNTGELFF. DNA of the CDR3: TGTGCCAGCTTCGGGGCCCCGAACACCGGGGAGCTGTTTTTT.

The chain recombines TRBV12-3 or TRBV12-4 with TRBJ2-2; TRBD1 matches 7 bases. This CDR3 spans 18 amino acids. Trimming took 8 bases from V and 2 from J; bases not matched to a gene: 17. CDR3 DNA sequence: TGTGCCAGCGCCCAGATCTTTGGGGACAGAAAAAACACCGGGGAGCTGTTTTTT. This codes for CASAQIFGDRKNTGELFF.

This clonotype was picked up many times. The rearrangement joins TRBV7-8 to TRBJ1-5; possible D gene TRBD1, 5 bases. V was trimmed by 4 bases and J by 1 base, leaving 20 bases between them. The CDR3 is made up of 18 amino acids. In germline, CDR1 is SGHVS, CDR2 FQNEAQ. The DNA for the CDR3 is TGTGCCAGCAGCTCGAACCGCCCAGGGACGGGGAGCAATCAGCCCCAGCATTTT. It translates to CASSSNRPGTGSNQPQHF.